Shown below are 10 T cell receptor beta chains from a single sample sequenced in a study of shared T cell receptors in the human thymus. Repertoires were generated with immunoSEQ multiplex PCR, while TCRdb's copy carries only in-frame clones and drops some. The repertoire consists of 72,000 or so clones, with about 95% occurring once and the leading ten covering 0.03% to 0.04%. Specimen: thymocytes. The source is a human donor.

The gene calls are TRBV7-9 and TRBJ1-2; 8 bases match TRBD1. Germline V gene lookup returns CDR1 SEHNR and CDR2 FQNEAQ (reference sequence). J lost 4 bases, V lost 3 bases, and 10 bases had no gene match. This CDR3 spans 16 amino acids. The CDR3 sequence: CASSFRASGTGYGYTF. The CDR3, as DNA: TGTGCCAGCAGCTTTCGGGCTTCTGGGACAGGCTATGGCTACACCTTC. The full variable domain, with the rest looked up from reference TRBV7-9 and TRBJ1-2, is DTGVSQNPRHKITKRGQNVTFRCDPISEHNRLYWYRQTLGQGPEFLTYFQNEAQLEKSRLLSDRFSAERPKGSFSTLEIQRTEQGDSAMYLCASSFRASGTGYGYTFGSGTRLTVV.

Here the CDR3 DNA reads TGTGCCAGCAGCTTAAACCCCAGGTGGCAGGGGGCCACTGAAGCTTTCTTT. Its protein product is CASSLNPRWQGATEAFF. The chain links TRBV7-3 to TRBJ1-1; 8 nucleotides agree with TRBD1. This CDR3 is 17 amino acids long. J lost 4 bases, V lost 1 base, and 11 bases had no gene match. The germline CDR1 and CDR2 sequences are SGHTA and FQGTGA.

CDR3 sequence: CAISDRTGVYEQYF. CDR3 DNA sequence: TGTGCCATCAGTGATAGGACAGGGGTCTACGAGCAGTACTTC. The rearrangement links TRBV10-3 to TRBJ2-7; TRBD1 agrees at 9 bases. The germline V gene has CDR1 ENHRY and CDR2 SYGVKD. Germline trimming cut 3 bases from V and 3 bases from J; bases unmatched to any gene: 3. The CDR3 consists of 14 residues.

The chain links TRBV7-2 to TRBJ2-2; 7 bases fit TRBD2. Trimming cost V 0 bases and J 3 bases; bases outside gene matches: 7. CDR1 is SGHTA, CDR2 FQGNSA, per germline. The CDR3 spans 17 residues. CDR3 sequence reads: CASSLAGSRGDTGELFF. Written as DNA, the CDR3 is TGTGCCAGCAGCTTAGCGGGCTCCCGGGGGGACACCGGGGAGCTGTTTTTT.

The J gene is TRBJ2-2, the V gene TRBV11-2; D uncertain. The CDR3 runs to 18 residues. Germline V gene data show CDR1 as SGHAT and CDR2 as FQNNGV. With 1 base removed from V and 4 bases from J, the gap between germline ends came to 19 bases. CDR3 amino acids: CASSLVFIRSKSTGELFF. In DNA, the CDR3 is TGTGCCAGCAGCTTAGTGTTCATCAGGTCGAAGAGCACCGGGGAGCTGTTTTTT.

The chain's CDR3 is CASSSIFPDRENGYTF. The CDR3 nucleotides read TGCGCCAGCAGCTCAATTTTCCCGGACAGGGAGAACGGCTACACCTTC. The chain couples TRBV5-1 to TRBJ1-2; 8 nucleotides line up with TRBD1. Trimming cost V 3 bases and J 8 bases; bases outside gene matches: 15. CDR1 SGHRS and CDR2 YFSETQ come from the germline V gene. CDR3 length equals 16 residues.

The chain carries TRBV7-3 and TRBJ2-1; 7 nucleotides match TRBD1. Germline CDR1 SGHTA, CDR2 FQGTGA. Trimming at V came to 4 bases and at J to 4 bases, leaving 7 bases not matched to a gene. The CDR3 is 15 residues long. The DNA for the CDR3 is TGTGCCAGCAGCTCCATGGACAGGAGTTACAATGAGCAGTTCTTC. This translates into CASSSMDRSYNEQFF.

This clone was seen once. The chain carries TRBV5-4 and TRBJ2-5; D gene unclear. With the DNA end fitting TRBJ2-7 better, the J assignment may be wrong. Germline V gives CDR1 SGHNT, CDR2 YYREEE (reference sequence). The CDR3 length is 16 residues. The DNA of the CDR3 is TGTGCCAGCAGCTTGTCTTTGTCCGAACGGGCCTACGAGCAGTACTTC. Its translation is CASSLSLSERAYEQYF.

The chain links TRBV4-3 to TRBJ1-6; 8 bases map to TRBD1. Germline V gene lookup returns CDR1 LGHNA and CDR2 YSLEER. The CDR3 extends over 15 amino acids. The junction had 6 bases not matched to a gene; V was cut back by 4 bases and J by 7 bases. CDR3 in DNA: TGCGCCAGCAGCCGGGTGGACAGGGACAATTCACCCCTCCACTTT. Translating gives CASSRVDRDNSPLHF.

V is TRBV5-1 and J is TRBJ2-3; 9 bases align to TRBD2. The CDR3 totals 18 residues. V shed 3 bases and J 3 bases; nucleotides not matched to a gene: 14. In germline, CDR1 is SGHRS, CDR2 YFSETQ. The CDR3 loop is CASSYGTSGGIGTDTQYF. In nucleotides, the CDR3 is TGCGCCAGCAGCTACGGAACCAGCGGGGGGATCGGTACAGATACGCAGTATTTT. The whole variable domain, filled in from reference TRBV5-1 and TRBJ2-3, reads KAGVTQTPRYLIKTRGQQVTLSCSPISGHRSVSWYQQTPGQGLQFLFEYFSETQRNKGNFPGRFSGRQFSNSRSEMNVSTLELGDSALYLCASSYGTSGGIGTDTQYFGPGTRLTVL.